Here is one T cell receptor beta chain with its context. The sample originates from a study of shared clonotypes between healthy human individuals. Generated by immunoSEQ multiplex PCR, the TCRdb table keeps only in-frame clones and is missing some. The sample has about 2,500,000 clones, over 85% seen once. Germline CDR1 is SQVTM and CDR2 is ANQGSEA. With 7 bases removed from V and 6 bases from J, the gap between germline ends came to 9 bases. The CDR3 is 10 amino acids. CD45RA-negative memory and CD45RA+ naive subsets were split from the CD4+ cells. This TCR was sampled from a man aged 18 to 29 in good health. The sequencing input was naive CD4+ T cells sorted from blood. Indicated subset: CD45RA+ positively selected. The chain combines TRBV29-1 with TRBJ1-1; tentatively, D is TRBD1 (5 bases). CDR3 sequence: CSGEQAEAFF. CDR3 nucleotide sequence: TGCAGCGGGGAACAGGCTGAAGCTTTCTTT.